In this sample, the clone carrying this T cell receptor beta chain turned up a few times. Its target is unknown. Germline values: CDR1 KGHDR, CDR2 SFDVKD. The V and J ends lost 7 bases and 3 bases respectively, with 8 bases between them. The CDR3 has 13 residues. The data derive from a study of response to subunit inactivated influenza vaccine. TCRdb processed the RT-PCR reads anew with MiXCR; each CDR3 protein has one entry. The sample shows 450,000 to 600,000 distinct CDR3 sequences, under 9% of them seen only once. Study-level findings and limits: Each seasonal flu vaccination may recruit only limited new T cells, authors suggested.

This specimen consisted of PBMCs from blood, obtained roughly 24 months after vaccination. This TCR came from a man aged 50-75 years who received an inactivated influenza vaccine. The genes are TRBV24-1 and TRBJ2-2; D uncertain. CDR3 bases: TGTGCCACCAGCATTCGGGACACCGGGGAGCTGTTTTTT. This sequence encodes CATSIRDTGELFF.